What follows are 29 T cell receptor beta chains derived from one specimen sequenced in a study of cytomegalovirus exposure and HLA in healthy donors. The PCR contained 60 Vbeta and 13 Jbeta primers. This table comes from immunoSEQ multiplex PCR, and its TCRdb copy is limited to in-frame clones, with some not included. Its table lists fewer than 85,000 clones. Sequencing input: PBMCs. Receptors were obtained from a man younger than 40 in good health and CMV-seronegative.

The V call is TRBV4-1, the J call TRBJ1-2; TRBD1 matches 12 bases. Germline V CDR1 and CDR2: MGHRA, YSYEKL. Trimming at V came to 5 bases and at J to 4 bases, leaving 5 bases not matched to a gene. There are 15 residues in the CDR3. The CDR3 DNA reads TGCGCCAGCAGCTCCCCGGGACAGGGGGCCTATGGCTACACCTTC. Translation gives CASSSPGQGAYGYTF.

The chain recombines TRBV5-1 with TRBJ1-6, with 7 bases lining up with TRBD1. After removal of 4 bases from V and 0 bases from J, the junction contained 4 bases not matched to a gene. Germline V gene lookup returns CDR1 SGHRS and CDR2 YFSETQ. The CDR3 totals 16 residues. CDR3 nucleotide sequence: TGCGCCAGCAGCCCGACAGGGTACTCCTATAATTCACCCCTCCACTTT. It codes for CASSPTGYSYNSPLHF.

The rearrangement uses TRBV5-4 and TRBJ1-6; possibly TRBD1 for D (6 bases). Germline-derived CDR1 and CDR2 are SGHNT and YYREEE (reference sequence). Trimming stripped 4 bases from V and 0 bases from J, with 8 bases between. The CDR3 loop spans 15 amino acids. The CDR3 is CASSRGASYNSPLHF. DNA of the CDR3: TGTGCCAGCAGCCGGGGGGCCTCCTATAATTCACCCCTCCACTTT.

CDR3 bases: TGCGCCAGCAGCCAAGACGGGGGGTTCAGCACAGATACGCAGTATTTT. As protein: CASSQDGGFSTDTQYF. The rearrangement joins TRBV4-3 to TRBJ2-3; 7 bases match TRBD2. Germline assignment: CDR1 LGHNA and CDR2 YSLEER. The CDR3 contains 16 residues. With 0 bases clipped from V and 0 bases from J, the junction kept 3 bases outside the gene matches.

The CDR3 DNA sequence: TGTGCCAGCAGCATTGACAGGGGGTACGAGCAGTACTTC. Its protein is CASSIDRGYEQYF. The chain joins TRBV7-9 to TRBJ2-7; 9 nucleotides agree with TRBD1. CDR3 size: 13 residues. Trimming cost V 5 bases and J 4 bases; bases outside gene matches: 3. The germline V gene encodes CDR1 SEHNR and CDR2 FQNEAQ (reference sequence).

The chain uses TRBV6-1 and TRBJ1-2, with D unclear. The CDR3 is 13 residues long. Germline V gene sequence: CDR1 MNHNS, CDR2 SASEGT. V shed 6 bases and J shed 4 bases, with 12 bases lying between them. The CDR3 sequence is CASRTATSYGYTF. In nucleotides, the CDR3 is TGTGCCAGCAGAACAGCAACTTCCTATGGCTACACCTTC.

In DNA, the CDR3 is TGTGCCAGCAGTCTAACCCGCTTAGGGGCGGGAGGTAACAATGAGCAGTTCTTC. Protein: CASSLTRLGAGGNNEQFF. The rearrangement links TRBV27 to TRBJ2-1; 8 nucleotides line up with TRBD2. Germline-derived CDR1 and CDR2 are MNHEY and SMNVEV (reference sequence). After removal of 5 bases from V and 5 bases from J, the junction contained 17 bases not matched to a gene. CDR3 size: 18 residues.

This chain uses TRBV5-1 with TRBJ1-5; D unclear. Germline V gene sequence: CDR1 SGHRS, CDR2 YFSETQ. The CDR3 consists of 15 residues. The ends were cut back, 4 bases at V and 6 bases at J, with 17 bases in the middle. Written as DNA, the CDR3 is TGCGCCAGCAGCCCAGAGGGAGGAGGCACTCAGCCCCAGCATTTT. This codes for CASSPEGGGTQPQHF.

This chain uses TRBV4-3 with TRBJ2-1; 8 positions match TRBD2. The CDR3 is made up of 13 amino acids. Germline V gives CDR1 LGHNA, CDR2 YSLEER. J was trimmed by 9 bases and V by 2 bases; bases with no gene match: 3. The CDR3 DNA follows: TGCGCCAGCAGCCAATTAGCGGGAACTGAGCAGTTCTTC. Amino acids: CASSQLAGTEQFF.

The rearrangement uses TRBV19 and TRBJ1-5, with TRBD1 identical over 10 bases. The V gene end was trimmed by 6 bases and the J gene end by 3 bases; junction bases not matched to a gene: 5. This CDR3 has 15 residues. Germline CDR1 reads LNHDA; CDR2 reads SQIVND (reference sequence). CDR3 nucleotide sequence: TGTGCCAGTAGAAAGGGACAGGGGTTCAATCAGCCCCAGCATTTT. Its translation: CASRKGQGFNQPQHF.

This chain links TRBV7-2 with TRBJ1-1, with D uncertain. The CDR3 spans 14 residues. Germline CDR1 and CDR2: SGHTA and FQGNSA. The V end was cut by 3 bases, the J end by 4 bases, with 12 bases between. The CDR3 is CASSLNRPSTEAFF. The CDR3 nucleotides read TGTGCCAGCAGCTTGAACAGACCCAGCACTGAAGCTTTCTTT.

The genes are TRBV7-8 and TRBJ2-1; the D is unclear. Trimming cost V 5 bases and J 7 bases, with 12 bases left between them. The CDR3 has 13 amino acids. Germline CDR1 and CDR2: SGHVS and FQNEAQ. As DNA, the CDR3 is TGTGCCAGCAGCGTGGGCCTTAGGAATGAGCAGTTCTTC. Translated: CASSVGLRNEQFF.

The chain uses TRBV27 and TRBJ2-1; TRBD1 might be the D (5 bases). The CDR3 runs 16 residues. Germline CDR1 and CDR2: MNHEY and SMNVEV (reference sequence). The ends were cut back, 6 bases at V and 0 bases at J, with 15 bases in the middle. The CDR3 DNA reads TGTGCCAGCAGCCATCTTCAGGGAAGCTCCTACAATGAGCAGTTCTTC. Protein product: CASSHLQGSSYNEQFF.

J is TRBJ1-2 and V is TRBV4-1, with TRBD1 identical over 7 bases. V was pared by 4 bases and J by 3 bases, with 11 bases of the junction left unmatched. The germline gives CDR1 MGHRA, CDR2 YSYEKL. The CDR3 length is 16 residues. The CDR3 DNA reads as TGCGCCAGCAGCCGTATACTCGGCAGGGGGTACTATGGCTACACCTTC. Its protein product is CASSRILGRGYYGYTF.

The CDR3, as DNA: TGTGCCAGCAGCGTATATCCTGGGCCGGAAAAACTGTTTTTT. Translating gives CASSVYPGPEKLFF. The V call is TRBV9, the J call TRBJ1-4; unclear D gene. This CDR3 contains 14 residues. CDR1 and CDR2 from the germline V gene are SGDLS and YYNGEE. With 1 base removed from V and 8 bases from J, the gap between germline ends came to 12 bases.

The gene calls are TRBV9 and TRBJ1-1; possible D gene TRBD1, 6 bases. Germline loops: CDR1 SGDLS, CDR2 YYNGEE. This CDR3 is 15 amino acids long. With 2 bases removed from V and 1 base from J, the gap between germline ends came to 12 bases. This chain's CDR3 is CASSVTGQTNTEAFF. In nucleotides, the CDR3 is TGTGCCAGCAGCGTTACGGGACAAACGAACACTGAAGCTTTCTTT.

V gene TRBV10-1 combines with J gene TRBJ1-1, with 10 bases lining up with TRBD1. This CDR3 region has 13 residues. CDR1 WNHNN and CDR2 SYGVQD come from the germline V gene (reference sequence). Trimming removed 7 bases from V and 5 bases from J; junction bases left unmatched: 4. The CDR3 DNA sequence: TGCGCCAGCAACGGACAGGGGGATACTGAAGCTTTCTTT. It translates to CASNGQGDTEAFF.

This chain links TRBV11-3 with TRBJ1-2; D ambiguous. Germline V gene sequence: CDR1 SGHNT, CDR2 YENEEA. The CDR3 length is 14 residues. V was clipped by 0 bases and J by 6 bases, with 11 bases between them. DNA for the CDR3: TGTGCCAGCAGCTTAGATACGGTGCGAAATGGCTACACCTTC. Translation: CASSLDTVRNGYTF. Combining the CDR3 with reference TRBV11-3 and TRBJ1-2 gives the whole variable domain EAGVVQSPRYKIIEKKQPVAFWCNPISGHNTLYWYLQNLGQGPELLIRYENEEAVDDSQLPKDRFSAERLKGVDSTLKIQPAELGDSAVYLCASSLDTVRNGYTFGSGTRLTVV.

This chain links TRBV7-3 with TRBJ2-1; weak D call: TRBD2 (5 bases). V was shortened by 5 bases and J by 9 bases, with 11 bases between the two germline ends. The germline V gene has CDR1 SGHTA and CDR2 FQGTGA. The CDR3 runs to 12 residues. This CDR3 reads CASSRYGGEQFF. The CDR3 nucleotides read TGTGCCAGCAGCCGTTACGGAGGTGAGCAGTTCTTC.

V usage is TRBV5-1 and J usage is TRBJ2-1; D is perhaps TRBD2 (6 bases). Germline V gene lookup returns CDR1 SGHRS and CDR2 YFSETQ. The CDR3 loop spans 14 amino acids. V lost 0 bases, J lost 8 bases, and 12 bases lay in between. CDR3 coding DNA: TGCGCCAGCAGCTTGGAGTCTTGGGGGGATGAGCAGTTCTTC. Its protein is CASSLESWGDEQFF.

The chain joins TRBV19 to TRBJ1-1; D is perhaps TRBD1 (5 bases). V was pared by 7 bases and J by 8 bases, with 20 bases between. CDR3 length equals 14 residues. Germline V lookup: CDR1 LNHDA, CDR2 SQIVND (reference sequence). The CDR3 region has the DNA TGTGCCAGTACCTATGGGGGGGGAGTAGGAGAAGCTTTCTTT. Protein: CASTYGGGVGEAFF.

The DNA of the CDR3 is TGTGCCAGCCAAAGGGACAGGGGGCATGACGGGGAGCTGTTTTTT. This gives the protein CASQRDRGHDGELFF. V and J are TRBV18 and TRBJ2-2, with 12 bases that match TRBD1. CDR1 and CDR2 (germline): KGHSH, LQKENI. With V trimmed by 8 bases and J by 7 bases, 8 bases remained unmatched. The CDR3 is 15 amino acids.

This rearrangement joins TRBV18 to TRBJ2-7; D is ambiguous. Germline V gene lookup returns CDR1 KGHSH and CDR2 LQKENI. This CDR3 comprises 13 residues. Deletions cut 2 bases from V and 3 bases from J, with 8 bases between. The DNA for the CDR3 is TGTGCCAGCTCACCAGGGCTGATCTACGAGCAGTACTTC. Its protein product is CASSPGLIYEQYF.

The J gene is TRBJ2-7, the V gene TRBV2; tentatively, D is TRBD2 (6 bases). V lost 6 bases and J 3 bases, leaving 12 bases between the germline ends. Germline assignment: CDR1 SNHLY and CDR2 FYNNEI. The CDR3 runs 13 residues. CDR3 bases: TGTGCCAGCAGCTGGACTATACGCTACGAGCAGTACTTC. Protein: CASSWTIRYEQYF.

This chain connects TRBV10-3 to TRBJ1-5; 9 bases are a match to TRBD1. The V and J ends lost 6 bases and 4 bases, in that order; junction bases with no gene match: 4. This CDR3 spans 14 amino acids. Germline CDR1 ENHRY, CDR2 SYGVKD. CDR3 region: CAISPGQGNQPQHF. Here the CDR3 DNA reads TGTGCCATCAGCCCGGGACAGGGAAATCAGCCCCAGCATTTT.

The chain has TRBV6-4 and TRBJ2-7; 8 bases align to TRBD2. With V trimmed by 3 bases and J by 0 bases, 4 bases remained unmatched. The germline V gene has CDR1 MRHNA and CDR2 SNTAGT. The CDR3 covers 15 residues. This CDR3 is CASSETSGSSYEQYF. The CDR3 nucleotides read TGTGCCAGCAGTGAAACTAGCGGTAGCTCCTACGAGCAGTACTTC.

J is TRBJ2-5 and V is TRBV7-9; the D gene is possibly TRBD1 (5 bases). Gene TRBJ2-7 matches the end of the DNA better, so the J call may be wrong. Germline V CDR1 and CDR2: SEHNR, FQNEAQ (reference sequence). This CDR3 is built from 16 residues. The CDR3 bases are TGTGCCAGCAGCTTAGCGGGCAGAGGTTTCCAGGGCGAGCAGTACTTC. Protein: CASSLAGRGFQGEQYF.

CDR3 nucleotide sequence: TGTGCCAGCAGCCGGATACCTAGTCCCGTCTACGAGCAGTACTTC. The encoded protein is CASSRIPSPVYEQYF. The genes are TRBV7-9 and TRBJ2-7; D call uncertain. The CDR3 covers 15 residues. The V gene's germline CDR1 is SEHNR and CDR2 FQNEAQ (reference sequence). V shed 5 bases and J shed 3 bases, with 17 bases lying between them.

The V and J genes are TRBV28 and TRBJ1-3; 8 bases are a match to TRBD1. V gave up 9 bases and J gave up 5 bases; unmatched junction bases: 15. There are 16 residues in the CDR3. Per the germline V gene, CDR1 is MDHEN and CDR2 is SYDVKM. CDR3 coding DNA: TGTGCCAGTCAGGGGGCGAGCGCCGATTACAGAAACACCATATATTTT. Translated: CASQGASADYRNTIYF.